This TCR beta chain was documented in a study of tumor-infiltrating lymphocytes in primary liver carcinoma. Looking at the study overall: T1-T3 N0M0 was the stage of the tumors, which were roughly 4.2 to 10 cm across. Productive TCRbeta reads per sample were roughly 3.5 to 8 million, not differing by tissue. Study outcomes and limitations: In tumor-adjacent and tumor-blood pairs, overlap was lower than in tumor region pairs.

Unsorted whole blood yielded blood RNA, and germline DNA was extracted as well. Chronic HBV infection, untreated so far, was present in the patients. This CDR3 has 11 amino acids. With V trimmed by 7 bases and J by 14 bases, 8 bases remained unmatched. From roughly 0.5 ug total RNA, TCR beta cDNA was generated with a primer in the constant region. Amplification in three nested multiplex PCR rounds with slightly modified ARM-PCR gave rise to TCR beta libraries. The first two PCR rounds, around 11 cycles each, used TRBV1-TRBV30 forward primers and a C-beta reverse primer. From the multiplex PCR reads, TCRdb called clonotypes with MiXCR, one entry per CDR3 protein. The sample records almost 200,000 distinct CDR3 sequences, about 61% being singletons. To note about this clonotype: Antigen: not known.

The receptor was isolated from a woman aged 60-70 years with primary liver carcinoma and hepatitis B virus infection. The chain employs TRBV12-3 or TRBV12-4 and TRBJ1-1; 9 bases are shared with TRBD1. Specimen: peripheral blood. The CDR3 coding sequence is TGTGCCAGCACCGTGGAACAGGGGGCATTCTTT. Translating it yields CASTVEQGAFF.